Sequencing of this T cell receptor (beta chain) was carried out in a study of CD8+CD57+ T cells in acquired aplastic anemia. Profiles of TCR beta VDJ and CDR3 were generated from a genomic DNA template. TCRdb processed the reads anew with MiXCR; each CDR3 protein has one entry. The sample shows about 130,000 distinct CDR3 sequences, around 46% of them seen only once. Germline CDR1 SGHTA, CDR2 FQGNSA. The CDR3 spans 15 residues. J lost 7 bases, V lost 5 bases, and 6 bases had no gene match. Only a few counts were recorded for this clonotype. The chain links TRBV7-2 to TRBJ2-5; TRBD2 aligns across 14 bases. This receptor was obtained from a human donor in good health, serving as a control. The sequencing input was sorted CD4+, CD8+, or CD8+CD57+ T cells (not recorded which) from PBMCs. CDR3 region: CASSRTSGGPGTQYF. Here the CDR3 DNA reads TGTGCCAGCAGCCGGACTAGCGGGGGGCCGGGGACCCAGTACTTC.